A single sample is the source of the 7 T cell receptor beta chains below, sequenced in a study of OX40 agonist ivuxolimab in advanced cancers. Sequenced by immunoSEQ multiplex PCR; TCRdb stores in-frame clones only, minus some. The sample shows some 90,000 clones, about 93% of them seen only once. Sequencing was performed on CD4+ or CD8+ T cells sorted from blood, taken in a trial of the OX40 agonist ivuxolimab. Receptors were obtained from an adult with an advanced solid tumor such as melanoma, head and neck, liver or kidney cancer.

The V call is TRBV28, the J call TRBJ2-1; 9 nucleotides line up with TRBD2. V lost 3 bases to trimming and J lost 5 bases; unmatched junction nucleotides: 5. Germline V gives CDR1 MDHEN, CDR2 SYDVKM. This CDR3 is built from 15 residues. The CDR3: CASSLWPSGNNEQFF. The CDR3 coding sequence is TGTGCCAGCAGTTTGTGGCCTAGCGGGAACAATGAGCAGTTCTTC.

The gene calls are TRBV10-1 and TRBJ2-3, with a possible D match to TRBD2 (6 bases). The germline V gene encodes CDR1 WNHNN and CDR2 SYGVQD (reference sequence). The CDR3 loop spans 13 amino acids. V lost 6 bases and J 8 bases, leaving 15 bases between the germline ends. CDR3: CASRSGFGGTQYF. The CDR3, as DNA: TGCGCCAGCAGATCAGGGTTCGGGGGTACGCAGTATTTT.

Concerning this clone itself: Other DNA sequences within the sample encode an identical CDR3. V usage is TRBV28 and J usage is TRBJ2-7; the D is unclear. Germline CDR1 MDHEN, CDR2 SYDVKM. The germline V and J ends were trimmed by 6 bases and 4 bases, with 7 bases remaining between them. The CDR3 is 11 amino acids. Here the CDR3 DNA reads TGTGCCAGCAGCCCGAGGTACGAGCAGTACTTC. Translated: CASSPRYEQYF.

This clone turned up a few times. V is TRBV27 and J is TRBJ2-7, with TRBD2 matching over 14 bases. Germline V CDR1 and CDR2: MNHEY, SMNVEV (reference sequence). CDR3 size: 19 residues. V lost 1 base and J lost 0; bases outside the gene matches: 8. CDR3 DNA sequence: TGTGCCAGCAGTTTATTCGGACTAGCGGGAGGCTGGAGCTCCTACGAGCAGTACTTC. Its protein is CASSLFGLAGGWSSYEQYF.

The genes are TRBV18 and TRBJ2-5; D unclear. There are 12 residues in the CDR3. CDR1 and CDR2 from the germline V gene are KGHSH and LQKENI. With 8 bases removed from V and 5 bases from J, the gap between germline ends came to 12 bases. This CDR3 reads CASQSNPETQYF. The DNA of the CDR3 is TGTGCCAGCCAATCCAACCCCGAGACCCAGTACTTC.

This sequence joins TRBV28 and TRBJ1-5; D is ambiguous. The germline CDR1 and CDR2 sequences are MDHEN and SYDVKM. This CDR3 spans 13 amino acids. Trimming pared 1 base from V and 7 bases from J, leaving 8 bases between. CDR3 sequence (DNA): TGTGCCAGCAGTTTATTTGGCGGGCAGCCCCAGCATTTT. Its translation is CASSLFGGQPQHF.

This sequence joins TRBV18 and TRBJ1-5, with unresolved D. The V end lost 2 bases, the J end lost 8 bases, and 13 bases lay between the germline ends. From germline, CDR1 is KGHSH and CDR2 LQKENI. The CDR3 covers 14 residues. Written as DNA, the CDR3 is TGTGCCAGCTCACCAAGAACGGCCGCGGAGCCCCAGCATTTT. This translates into CASSPRTAAEPQHF.